This TCR beta chain was identified during a study of low-dose radiotherapy and immunotherapy resistance in tumors. Looking at the study overall: Daily intake of oral aspirin 300 mg by patients lasted four cycles and began on cycle 1 day 1.

TRAV- and TRBV-specific primers, spanning alpha and beta chains, primed first-strand cDNA. It was with a constant-region primer and a V-primer adapter that TCRs were amplified over around 19 PCR cycles. TCRdb reprocessed the reads with MiXCR, giving one entry per CDR3 protein. Here the sample spans around 64,000 distinct CDR3 sequences, roughly 29% being singletons. Time point noted: before trial treatment. Looked up from germline, CDR1 is SEHNR and CDR2 is FQNEAQ (reference sequence). The CDR3 is 14 amino acids. V lost 3 bases to trimming and J lost 2 bases, with 11 bases between them. Many counts were recorded for this clonotype.

This specimen was PBMCs, taken before treatment. This TCR came from a male donor with rectosigmoid adenocarcinoma. This chain connects TRBV7-9 to TRBJ2-7, with D possibly called TRBD1 or TRBD2 (5 bases each). The CDR3 loop is CASSFPGPPYEQYF. The DNA for the CDR3 is TGTGCCAGCAGCTTTCCGGGACCTCCCTACGAGCAGTACTTC.